This record looks at one TCR beta chain sequence and its context. Data came from immunoSEQ multiplex PCR; TCRdb stores just in-frame clones and leaves some out. In the table there are tens of thousands of clones, 70% to 85% of which are singletons. The sample originates from a study of OX40 agonist ivuxolimab in advanced cancers. Here the sequenced sample was CD4+ or CD8+ T cells sorted from blood, taken in a trial of the OX40 agonist ivuxolimab. This clonotype was sampled from an adult with an advanced solid tumor such as melanoma, head and neck, liver or kidney cancer.

The CDR3 nucleotides read TGTGCTAGTGGTTTTCCGACGCCTGGGGCCAACGTCCTGACTTTC. Protein sequence: CASGFPTPGANVLTF. The rearrangement links TRBV12-5 to TRBJ2-6; D unresolved. Germline CDR1 is LGHNT and CDR2 is FRNRAP. V lost 3 bases to trimming and J lost 2 bases, with 8 bases between them. The CDR3 consists of 15 residues.